Listed below are T cell receptor beta chains from one sample, sequenced in a study of post-analysis software for immune sequencing data. TCRdb independently ran MiXCR on the PCR reads; one entry per CDR3 protein. The data contain about 540,000 distinct CDR3 sequences, around 31% of them singletons. Sequencing was carried out using blood. These receptors came from a girl aged 2-17 years with multiple sclerosis. Each CDR3 is given with its conserved first and last residue. The D gene is left open where the match is weak. Only some rows state a clone size, as once, few, many or a class for expanded clones.

j_call: TRBJ2-7
clone_size: NA
v_call: TRBV20-1
d_call: NA
cdr3_aa: CSARRSWGSYNEQYF
cdr3_nt: TGCAGTGCTAGACGGTCCTGGGGCTCCTACAATGAGCAGTACTTC

j_call: TRBJ2-7
clone_size: few
v_call: TRBV13
d_call: TRBD2
cdr3_aa: CASSPYLAGGPREQYF
cdr3_nt: TGTGCCAGCAGCCCCTATCTAGCGGGGGGGCCGCGCGAGCAGTACTTC

j_call: TRBJ2-1
clone_size: NA
v_call: TRBV12-3/TRBV12-4
d_call: NA
cdr3_aa: CASSSGYPGDEQFF
cdr3_nt: TGTGCCAGCAGTTCGGGGTACCCGGGAGATGAGCAGTTCTTC

j_call: TRBJ2-1
clone_size: NA
v_call: TRBV20-1
d_call: NA
cdr3_aa: CSARDGGRGLGDEQFF
cdr3_nt: TGCAGTGCTAGAGATGGGGGGAGGGGGCTGGGCGATGAGCAGTTCTTC

j_call: TRBJ2-3
clone_size: once
v_call: TRBV2
d_call: NA
cdr3_aa: CASGYTDTQYF
cdr3_nt: TGTGCCAGCGGATACACAGATACGCAGTATTTT

j_call: TRBJ1-4
clone_size: NA
v_call: TRBV29-1
d_call: TRBD1
cdr3_aa: CSVWSGQGRGKLFF
cdr3_nt: TGCAGCGTTTGGTCCGGACAGGGAAGGGGAAAACTGTTTTTT

j_call: TRBJ2-7
clone_size: NA
v_call: TRBV20-1
d_call: NA
cdr3_aa: CSARDAAMGGIAYEQYF
cdr3_nt: TGCAGTGCTAGAGATGCAGCGATGGGCGGGATAGCCTACGAGCAGTACTTC

j_call: TRBJ2-3
clone_size: many
v_call: TRBV7-9
d_call: TRBD2
cdr3_aa: CASSLGLADTDTQYF
cdr3_nt: TGTGCCAGCAGCTTAGGTCTAGCGGATACAGATACGCAGTATTTT

j_call: TRBJ2-7
clone_size: NA
v_call: TRBV3-1
d_call: TRBD1
cdr3_aa: CASSLQGPFYEQYF
cdr3_nt: TGTGCCAGCAGCCTACAGGGGCCTTTCTACGAGCAGTACTTC

j_call: TRBJ1-5
clone_size: few
v_call: TRBV12-3/TRBV12-4
d_call: NA
cdr3_aa: CASTISSNQPQHF
cdr3_nt: TGTGCCAGCACCATCTCCTCCAATCAGCCCCAGCATTTT

j_call: TRBJ2-3
clone_size: NA
v_call: TRBV7-3
d_call: NA
cdr3_aa: CASSPNQGTDTQYF
cdr3_nt: TGTGCCAGCAGCCCCAATCAGGGCACAGATACGCAGTATTTT

j_call: TRBJ2-3
clone_size: many
v_call: TRBV7-2
d_call: TRBD2
cdr3_aa: CASSLTAGASVDTQYF
cdr3_nt: TGTGCCAGCAGCTTAACAGCGGGGGCTTCGGTGGATACGCAGTATTTT

j_call: TRBJ2-3
clone_size: few
v_call: TRBV11-2
d_call: TRBD2
cdr3_aa: CASSYLGLAGRTDTQYF
cdr3_nt: TGTGCCAGCAGCTATTTAGGACTAGCGGGGCGCACAGATACGCAGTATTTT

j_call: TRBJ2-1
clone_size: few
v_call: TRBV7-6
d_call: NA
cdr3_aa: CASSLPNGLHNEQFF
cdr3_nt: TGTGCCAGCAGCTTACCCAACGGACTCCACAATGAGCAGTTCTTC

j_call: TRBJ2-5
clone_size: NA
v_call: TRBV7-9
d_call: TRBD1
cdr3_aa: CAGTPDRNQETQYF
cdr3_nt: TGTGCCGGCACCCCGGACAGGAATCAAGAGACCCAGTACTTC

j_call: TRBJ1-1
clone_size: NA
v_call: TRBV29-1
d_call: NA
cdr3_aa: CSVKTGTRAEAFF
cdr3_nt: TGCAGCGTTAAGACAGGTACTCGGGCTGAAGCTTTCTTT

j_call: TRBJ2-5
clone_size: NA
v_call: TRBV28
d_call: NA
cdr3_aa: CASIGAHQETQYF
cdr3_nt: TGTGCCAGCATAGGGGCCCACCAAGAGACCCAGTACTTC

j_call: TRBJ2-7
clone_size: many
v_call: TRBV11-2
d_call: NA
cdr3_aa: CASSLGPAAAYEQYF
cdr3_nt: TGTGCCAGCAGCTTAGGGCCGGCGGCAGCCTACGAGCAGTACTTC

j_call: TRBJ2-7
clone_size: few
v_call: TRBV6-5
d_call: NA
cdr3_aa: CASSYSWDHSYEQYF
cdr3_nt: TGTGCCAGCAGTTACTCGTGGGACCACTCCTACGAGCAGTACTTC

j_call: TRBJ2-5
clone_size: NA
v_call: TRBV10-3
d_call: TRBD2
cdr3_aa: CAISPGTSRKETQYF
cdr3_nt: TGTGCCATCAGCCCCGGGACTAGCCGAAAAGAGACCCAGTACTTC

j_call: TRBJ2-7
clone_size: NA
v_call: TRBV25-1
d_call: NA
cdr3_aa: CASTVQRYEQYF
cdr3_nt: TGTGCCAGCACGGTACAGAGATACGAGCAGTACTTC

j_call: TRBJ1-6
clone_size: NA
v_call: TRBV7-3
d_call: TRBD1
cdr3_aa: CTSSRTGGRGDSPLHF
cdr3_nt: TGTACCAGCAGCCGGACAGGGGGCCGGGGTGATTCACCCCTCCACTTT

j_call: TRBJ2-6
clone_size: few
v_call: TRBV18
d_call: NA
cdr3_aa: CASSPAITGANVLTF
cdr3_nt: TGTGCCAGCTCACCGGCAATCACAGGGGCCAACGTCCTGACTTTC

j_call: TRBJ1-2
clone_size: NA
v_call: TRBV27
d_call: NA
cdr3_aa: CASSFIVGSYGYTF
cdr3_nt: TGTGCCAGCAGTTTCATCGTGGGAAGCTATGGCTACACCTTC

j_call: TRBJ2-1
clone_size: NA
v_call: TRBV7-9
d_call: NA
cdr3_aa: CASSLELGNNEQFF
cdr3_nt: TGTGCCAGCAGCTTAGAGCTAGGCAACAATGAGCAGTTCTTC

j_call: TRBJ2-5
clone_size: NA
v_call: TRBV5-1
d_call: TRBD2
cdr3_aa: CASSLIPSGGQETQYF
cdr3_nt: TGCGCCAGCAGCTTGATTCCTAGCGGGGGCCAAGAGACCCAGTACTTC

j_call: TRBJ1-1
clone_size: NA
v_call: TRBV5-1
d_call: NA
cdr3_aa: CASSKNSASNTEAFF
cdr3_nt: TGCGCCAGCAGCAAGAACAGTGCTTCGAACACTGAAGCTTTCTTT

j_call: TRBJ2-1
clone_size: NA
v_call: TRBV12-3/TRBV12-4
d_call: NA
cdr3_aa: CASQDDSYNEQFF
cdr3_nt: TGTGCCAGCCAAGATGACTCCTACAATGAGCAGTTCTTC

j_call: TRBJ1-1
clone_size: NA
v_call: TRBV27
d_call: NA
cdr3_aa: CASSFQRQANTEAFF
cdr3_nt: TGTGCCAGCAGTTTCCAACGTCAGGCGAACACTGAAGCTTTCTTT

j_call: TRBJ2-5
clone_size: few
v_call: TRBV2
d_call: TRBD2
cdr3_aa: CASTPKASGGSVQETQYF
cdr3_nt: TGTGCCAGCACCCCAAAGGCTAGCGGGGGATCAGTACAAGAGACCCAGTACTTC

j_call: TRBJ1-2
clone_size: NA
v_call: TRBV27
d_call: NA
cdr3_aa: CASSLSLGGNYGCTF
cdr3_nt: TGTGCCAGCAGTTTATCGCTAGGCGGGAACTATGGCTGCACCTTC

j_call: TRBJ2-3
clone_size: few
v_call: TRBV9
d_call: TRBD2
cdr3_aa: CASSVGASGGPIITDTQYF
cdr3_nt: TGTGCCAGCAGCGTAGGGGCTAGCGGGGGACCCATTATCACAGATACGCAGTATTTT

j_call: TRBJ2-5
clone_size: NA
v_call: TRBV12-3/TRBV12-4
d_call: NA
cdr3_aa: CASRGGGDSSQETQYF
cdr3_nt: TGTGCCAGCAGAGGAGGGGGGGACAGTAGCCAAGAGACCCAGTACTTC

j_call: TRBJ1-1
clone_size: NA
v_call: TRBV28
d_call: TRBD1
cdr3_aa: CASSLGTGTPISKAFF
cdr3_nt: TGTGCCAGCAGTTTGGGGACAGGGACTCCCATTTCTAAAGCTTTCTTT

j_call: TRBJ1-5
clone_size: many
v_call: TRBV11-2
d_call: NA
cdr3_aa: CASSLSEHQPQHF
cdr3_nt: TGTGCCAGCAGCTTAAGTGAGCATCAGCCCCAGCATTTT

j_call: TRBJ2-3
clone_size: NA
v_call: TRBV7-8
d_call: NA
cdr3_aa: CASSPKGLTSTDTQYF
cdr3_nt: TGTGCCAGCAGCCCTAAGGGACTGACTAGCACAGATACGCAGTATTTT